These 26 T cell receptor beta chains originate from one sample sequenced in a study of blood T cell repertoires in COVID-19. Data came from immunoSEQ multiplex PCR; TCRdb stores just in-frame clones and leaves some out. There are fewer than 500,000 clones in the sample; around 87% occur only once, and around 0.91% lies in the top ten. Sequenced material: PBMCs or T cells enriched from blood (not recorded which). These TCRs come from a woman aged 25 to 39 with acute COVID-19.

This clone was picked up one time. The chain has TRBV2 and TRBJ1-2; D might be TRBD1 (6 bases). The CDR3 is 14 amino acids. V lost 6 bases to trimming and J lost 1 base, with 12 bases between them. Germline CDR1 SNHLY, CDR2 FYNNEI. The CDR3 sequence: CASRENRVNYGYTF. The CDR3, as DNA: TGTGCCAGCAGAGAGAACAGGGTTAACTATGGCTACACCTTC.

The genes are TRBV2 and TRBJ2-1; D is ambiguous. The CDR3 is made up of 13 amino acids. V was shortened by 2 bases and J by 12 bases, with 14 bases between the two germline ends. Germline V gives CDR1 SNHLY, CDR2 FYNNEI. CDR3 coding DNA: TGTGCCAGCAGTGAAACACTATCGTTGTGGCAGTTCTTC. It encodes CASSETLSLWQFF.

V gene TRBV3-1 (or the pseudogene TRBV3-2) combines with J gene TRBJ2-7, with TRBD1 identical over 9 bases. V lost 4 bases and J lost 11; bases outside the gene matches: 9. The CDR3 runs to 13 residues. The V gene's germline CDR1 is LGHDT and CDR2 YNNKEL (reference sequence). CDR3 nucleotide sequence: TGTGCCAGCAGCCGCACCACAGGGGGCGAAGAGTACTTC. Protein: CASSRTTGGEEYF.

The V and J genes are TRBV9 and TRBJ2-2; 9 bases align to TRBD2. V lost 0 bases, J lost 6 bases, and 9 bases stayed unmatched. Germline V lookup: CDR1 SGDLS, CDR2 YYNGEE. The CDR3 runs 17 residues. CDR3 sequence (DNA): TGTGCCAGCAGCGTAGGGGCTAGCGGGGAAGGGGCCGGGGAGCTGTTTTTT. Its translation: CASSVGASGEGAGELFF. The full variable domain, in which reference TRBV9 and TRBJ2-2 provide the parts outside the CDR3, is DSGVTQTPKHLITATGQRVTLRCSPRSGDLSVYWYQQSLDQGLQFLIQYYNGEERAKGNILERFSAQQFPDLHSELNLSSLELGDSALYFCASSVGASGEGAGELFFGEGSRLTVL.

The V gene is TRBV5-1, the J gene TRBJ2-3; 7 nucleotides match TRBD1. The CDR3 has 15 amino acids. Germline V gene sequence: CDR1 SGHRS, CDR2 YFSETQ. The trim removed 2 bases at V and 2 bases at J, leaving 5 bases unmatched. CDR3 sequence (DNA): TGCGCCAGCAGCTTCGAACAGGGGACCACAGATACGCAGTATTTT. It encodes CASSFEQGTTDTQYF.

The chain carries TRBV6-2 or TRBV6-3 and TRBJ2-4; D may be TRBD2 (7 bases). The V end lost 2 bases, the J end lost 0 bases, and 14 bases lay between the germline ends. This CDR3 spans 17 amino acids. Germline CDR1 MNHEY, CDR2 SVGEGT. The CDR3 protein is CASSYEGGGPAKNIQYF. CDR3 bases: TGTGCCAGCAGTTACGAAGGCGGGGGCCCAGCCAAAAACATTCAGTACTTC.

The chain has TRBV5-5 and TRBJ1-3; a weak D match, TRBD1 (6 bases). The CDR3 has 15 amino acids. CDR1 and CDR2 from the germline V gene are SGHKS and YYEKEE (reference sequence). The V end was cut by 0 bases, the J end by 1 base, with 8 bases between. The CDR3 coding sequence is TGTGCCAGCAGCTTGGAAGGGGGATCTGGAAACACCATATATTTT. It encodes CASSLEGGSGNTIYF.

V usage is TRBV2 and J usage is TRBJ2-5; 9 bases are shared with TRBD2. The CDR3 has 15 residues. Trimming removed 6 bases from V and 1 base from J; junction bases left unmatched: 6. The V gene's germline CDR1 is SNHLY and CDR2 FYNNEI. Here the CDR3 reads CASSRGGASQETQYF. As DNA, the CDR3 is TGTGCCAGCAGCCGCGGGGGGGCCTCCCAAGAGACCCAGTACTTC.

V gene TRBV7-8 combines with J gene TRBJ1-6; TRBD1 matches 9 bases. Germline loops: CDR1 SGHVS, CDR2 FQNEAQ. The CDR3 extends over 18 amino acids. V shed 5 bases, J shed 9 bases, and the junction held 17 bases outside the gene matches. The CDR3 DNA reads TGTGCCAGCAGCCCTCGTCCCGGGACAGGGATGTATGGTTCACCCCTCCACTTT. Translated, it gives CASSPRPGTGMYGSPLHF.

V gene TRBV18 combines with J gene TRBJ1-3; D is undetermined. The CDR3 runs to 16 residues. Germline V gene sequence: CDR1 KGHSH, CDR2 LQKENI. Trimming took off 3 bases at V and 3 bases at J, with 15 bases between the two ends. CDR3 sequence reads: CASSPIDNTLGNTIYF. The CDR3 nucleotides are TGTGCCAGCTCACCCATCGACAACACCCTTGGAAACACCATATATTTT.

The V call is TRBV6-5, the J call TRBJ2-7, with a weak D call TRBD2 (6 bases). Trimming removed 9 bases at V and 2 bases at J, with 20 bases between. The CDR3 has 15 amino acids. The germline V gene encodes CDR1 MNHEY and CDR2 SVGAGI. DNA of the CDR3: TGTGCCAGTCAAACTCAGGAGGGGTACGCCTACGAGCAGTACTTC. It is translated as CASQTQEGYAYEQYF.

The chain recombines TRBV19 with TRBJ1-3; no clear D. Germline CDR1 LNHDA, CDR2 SQIVND (reference sequence). The CDR3 has 17 amino acids. V was cut by 7 bases and J by 3 bases, with 22 bases left in between. The CDR3 nucleotides are TGTGCCAGTAAGTTCAGCCAAAGCCCCCGGAGTGGAAACACCATATATTTT. Translating it yields CASKFSQSPRSGNTIYF. Looking up the rest from reference TRBV19 and TRBJ1-3 gives the full variable domain: DGGITQSPKYLFRKEGQNVTLSCEQNLNHDAMYWYRQDPGQGLRLIYYSQIVNDFQKGDIAEGYSVSREKKESFPLTVTSAQKNPTAFYLCASKFSQSPRSGNTIYFGEGSWLTVV.

The V call is TRBV7-9, the J call TRBJ2-7; 9 positions match TRBD1. The CDR3 loop spans 15 amino acids. Trimming at V came to 1 base and at J to 4 bases, leaving 5 bases not matched to a gene. Germline V lookup: CDR1 SEHNR, CDR2 FQNEAQ (reference sequence). CDR3 amino acids: CASSLETGGGYEQYF. The CDR3 DNA reads TGTGCCAGCAGCTTAGAGACAGGGGGTGGGTACGAGCAGTACTTC.

The genes are TRBV19 and TRBJ1-2; 9 bases align to TRBD1. V shed 5 bases, J shed 5 bases, and the junction held 12 bases outside the gene matches. The CDR3 runs 16 residues. Germline values: CDR1 LNHDA, CDR2 SQIVND (reference sequence). The CDR3 region has the DNA TGTGCCAGTAGTCTCCGCAAGACAGGGGGGATGTATGGCTACACCTTC. As protein: CASSLRKTGGMYGYTF.

The rearrangement joins TRBV12-3 or TRBV12-4 to TRBJ1-2; D is undetermined. The CDR3 sequence is 11 residues long. Trimming shortened V by 10 bases and J by 2 bases, and 8 bases separated the two germline ends. The CDR3: CAIRRNYGYTF. CDR3 DNA sequence: TGTGCCATCAGACGGAACTATGGCTACACCTTC.

The chain links TRBV7-3 to TRBJ1-1, with D unclear. The CDR3 covers 14 residues. The germline gives CDR1 SGHTA, CDR2 FQGTGA. Trimming cost V 2 bases and J 1 base, with 8 bases left between them. CDR3 residues: CASSLYGENTEAFF. Written as DNA, the CDR3 is TGTGCCAGCAGCTTATACGGGGAGAACACTGAAGCTTTCTTT.

This clone was seen more than once but under ten times. The chain is built from TRBV3-1 (or the pseudogene TRBV3-2) and TRBJ2-7; 11 nucleotides match TRBD2. CDR1 LGHDT and CDR2 YNNKEL come from the germline V gene (reference sequence). This CDR3 comprises 18 residues. V was clipped by 1 base and J by 3 bases; unmatched bases: 11. In DNA, the CDR3 is TGTGCCAGCAGCCAAGTGGTACTAGCGGGGGCAGACGTCTACGAGCAGTACTTC. Amino acid sequence: CASSQVVLAGADVYEQYF.

V and J are TRBV24-1 and TRBJ2-1; D not resolved. CDR3 length: 15 amino acids. CDR1 is KGHDR and CDR2 is SFDVKD in the germline V gene. V dropped 5 bases and J dropped 0 bases, with 10 bases sitting between them. The CDR3 loop is CATSASYGSYNEQFF. The CDR3 DNA reads TGTGCCACCAGTGCCTCCTATGGCTCCTACAATGAGCAGTTCTTC.

This chain connects TRBV14 to TRBJ2-3; the match to TRBD2 covers 9 bases. Germline CDR1 SGHDN, CDR2 FVKESK. The length of the CDR3 is 18 residues. V lost 1 base, J lost 0 bases, and 8 bases stayed unmatched. DNA for the CDR3: TGTGCCAGCAGCCAAGTTACAGCGGGGGGCCCTAGCACAGATACGCAGTATTTT. It yields the protein CASSQVTAGGPSTDTQYF.

The chain couples TRBV4-2 to TRBJ1-1; 7 bases align to TRBD1. V dropped 3 bases and J dropped 2; count of bases not matched to a gene: 12. Germline V lookup: CDR1 LGHNA, CDR2 YNFKEQ. CDR3 length: 17 amino acids. CDR3 bases: TGTGCCAGCAGCCAGCCATTTCCGGGACAGCCTAACACTGAAGCTTTCTTT. Translated: CASSQPFPGQPNTEAFF.

The chain uses TRBV10-3 and TRBJ1-4, with D maybe TRBD1 (6 bases). Trimming cost V 4 bases and J 7 bases, with 16 bases left between them. The germline V gene has CDR1 ENHRY and CDR2 SYGVKD. This CDR3 contains 15 residues. Here the CDR3 reads CAISGMGAGAEKLFF. DNA of the CDR3: TGTGCCATCAGTGGTATGGGGGCCGGAGCTGAAAAACTGTTTTTT.

The chain carries TRBV15 and TRBJ1-5; D unresolved. The CDR3 is made up of 14 amino acids. V was cut by 8 bases and J by 4 bases, with 15 bases left in between. Germline V gives CDR1 LNHNV, CDR2 YYDKDF (reference sequence). The chain's CDR3 is CATATSTGNQPQHF. CDR3 coding DNA: TGTGCCACCGCTACATCAACGGGGAATCAGCCCCAGCATTTT.

V and J are TRBV10-1 and TRBJ2-7; a weak D match, TRBD2 (6 bases). Germline V lookup: CDR1 WNHNN, CDR2 SYGVQD (reference sequence). The V and J ends lost 2 bases and 6 bases respectively, with 11 bases between them. The CDR3 extends over 13 amino acids. The CDR3 DNA sequence: TGCGCCAGCAGTGAGGGCGGGGCGCGCGAGCAGTACTTC. As protein: CASSEGGAREQYF.

CDR3 region: CASSLEGVGGDQPQHF. The CDR3 DNA follows: TGTGCCAGCAGCTTGGAAGGGGTTGGCGGGGATCAGCCCCAGCATTTT. The gene calls are TRBV5-8 and TRBJ1-5; the D gene is possibly TRBD1 (5 bases). The CDR3 has 16 residues. Between the trimmed V and J ends, which lost 0 bases and 5 bases, there was a span of 15 bases. CDR1 SGHTS and CDR2 YDEGEE come from the germline V gene.

This chain links TRBV7-8 with TRBJ2-3; tentatively, D is TRBD2 (6 bases). The CDR3 consists of 15 residues. Trimming took 5 bases from V and 4 from J, leaving 16 bases between them. The germline gives CDR1 SGHVS, CDR2 FQNEAQ. CDR3 nucleotides: TGTGCCAGCAGCGAGTGGGCCGGAGGGGCAGATACGCAGTATTTT. It specifies CASSEWAGGADTQYF.

V gene TRBV30 combines with J gene TRBJ1-2, with D perhaps TRBD1 (5 bases). The germline gives CDR1 GTSNPN, CDR2 SVGIG (reference sequence). The CDR3 is 12 residues long. V lost 2 bases to trimming and J lost 8 bases, with 12 bases between them. CDR3 in amino acids: CAWSLGARGYTF. The CDR3, as DNA: TGTGCCTGGAGTCTAGGGGCAAGGGGCTACACCTTC.